The T cell receptor beta chain described here comes from a study of T cell changes during pregnancy in multiple sclerosis. The repertoire was sequenced with immunoSEQ multiplex PCR; TCRdb's copy has only in-frame clones and lacks some. The profile shows approximately 90,000 clones, approximately 94% of them singletons. J lost 3 bases, V lost 0 bases, and 7 bases had no gene match. Germline CDR1 and CDR2: LNHNV and YYDKDF (reference sequence). This CDR3 region has 18 residues. The chain joins TRBV15 to TRBJ2-2, with TRBD2 identical over 10 bases. Source: peripheral blood, taken in the third trimester of pregnancy. The TCR was taken from a female donor with multiple sclerosis, enrolled in a pregnancy study. CDR3 residues: CATSRDGVLAGDTGELFF. Written as DNA, the CDR3 is TGTGCCACCAGCAGAGATGGAGTGCTAGCGGGAGACACCGGGGAGCTGTTTTTT.